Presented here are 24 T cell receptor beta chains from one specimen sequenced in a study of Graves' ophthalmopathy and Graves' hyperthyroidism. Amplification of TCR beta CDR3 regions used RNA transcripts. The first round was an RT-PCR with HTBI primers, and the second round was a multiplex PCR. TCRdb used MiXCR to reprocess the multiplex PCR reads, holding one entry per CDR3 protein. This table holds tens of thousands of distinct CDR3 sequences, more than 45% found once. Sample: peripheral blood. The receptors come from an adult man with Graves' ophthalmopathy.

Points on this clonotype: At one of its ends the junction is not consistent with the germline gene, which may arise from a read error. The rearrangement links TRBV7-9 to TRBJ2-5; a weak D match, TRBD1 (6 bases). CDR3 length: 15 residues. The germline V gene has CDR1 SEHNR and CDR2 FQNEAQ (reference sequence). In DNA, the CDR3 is TGTGCCAGCAGTTTAGGGGGTAAGCGCAATCAGCCCCAGTACTTC. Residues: CASSLGGKRNQPQYF.

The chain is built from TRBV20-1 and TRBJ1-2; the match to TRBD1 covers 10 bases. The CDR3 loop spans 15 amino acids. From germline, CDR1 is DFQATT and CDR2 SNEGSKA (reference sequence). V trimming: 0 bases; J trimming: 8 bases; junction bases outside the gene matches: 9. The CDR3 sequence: CSARDQGRDRGGYTF. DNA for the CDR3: TGCAGTGCTAGAGATCAGGGCCGGGACAGGGGAGGCTACACCTTC.

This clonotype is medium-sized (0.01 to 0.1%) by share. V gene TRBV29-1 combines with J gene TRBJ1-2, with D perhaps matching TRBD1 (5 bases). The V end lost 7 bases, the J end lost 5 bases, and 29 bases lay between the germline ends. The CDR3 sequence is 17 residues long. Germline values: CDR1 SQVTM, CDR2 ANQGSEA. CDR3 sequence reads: CSAISPSAGKVGYGYTF. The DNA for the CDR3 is TGCAGCGCGATTTCCCCTTCTGCAGGGAAGGTAGGGTATGGCTACACCTTC.

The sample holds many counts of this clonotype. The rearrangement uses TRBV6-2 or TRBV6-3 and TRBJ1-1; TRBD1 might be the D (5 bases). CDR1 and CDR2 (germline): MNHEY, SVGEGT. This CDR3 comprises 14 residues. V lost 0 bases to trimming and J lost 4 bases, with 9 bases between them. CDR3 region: CASSYSFGGTEAFF. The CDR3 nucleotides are TGTGCCAGCAGTTACTCGTTCGGGGGCACTGAAGCTTTCTTT.

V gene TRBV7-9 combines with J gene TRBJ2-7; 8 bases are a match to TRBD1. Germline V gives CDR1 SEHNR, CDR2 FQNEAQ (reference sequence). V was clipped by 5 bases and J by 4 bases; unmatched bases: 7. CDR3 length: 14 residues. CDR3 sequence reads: CASSPAGGEYEQYF. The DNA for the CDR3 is TGTGCCAGCAGCCCCGCAGGGGGCGAGTACGAGCAGTACTTC.

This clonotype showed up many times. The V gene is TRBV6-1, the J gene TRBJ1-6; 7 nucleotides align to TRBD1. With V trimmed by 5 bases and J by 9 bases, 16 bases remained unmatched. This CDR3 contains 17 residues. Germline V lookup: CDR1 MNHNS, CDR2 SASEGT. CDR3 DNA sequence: TGTGCCAGCAGTCCGAAGGGACAGCACCTTCTGGGTTCACCCCTCCACTTT. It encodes CASSPKGQHLLGSPLHF.

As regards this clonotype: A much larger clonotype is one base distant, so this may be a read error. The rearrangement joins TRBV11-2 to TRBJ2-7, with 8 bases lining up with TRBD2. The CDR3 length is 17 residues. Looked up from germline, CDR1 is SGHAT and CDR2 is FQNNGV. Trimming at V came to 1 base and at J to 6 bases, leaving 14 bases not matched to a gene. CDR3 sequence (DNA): TGTGCCAGCAGCTTAGGGATCGGCCGGGAGGGTCTCGCCGAGCAGTACTTC. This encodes CASSLGIGREGLAEQYF.

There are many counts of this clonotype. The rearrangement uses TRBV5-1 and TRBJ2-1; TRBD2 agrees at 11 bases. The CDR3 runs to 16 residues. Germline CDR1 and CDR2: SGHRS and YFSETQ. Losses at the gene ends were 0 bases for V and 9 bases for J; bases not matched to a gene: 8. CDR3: CASSLAIAGGRTEQFF. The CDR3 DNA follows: TGCGCCAGCAGCTTGGCAATAGCGGGAGGGCGGACTGAGCAGTTCTTC.

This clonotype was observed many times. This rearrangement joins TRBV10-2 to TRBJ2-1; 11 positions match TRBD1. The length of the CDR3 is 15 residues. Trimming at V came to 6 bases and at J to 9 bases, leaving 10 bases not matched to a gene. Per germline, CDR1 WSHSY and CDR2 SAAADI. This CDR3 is CASRREGTGGTEQFF. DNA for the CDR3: TGCGCCAGCAGGAGGGAGGGGACAGGGGGGACTGAGCAGTTCTTC.

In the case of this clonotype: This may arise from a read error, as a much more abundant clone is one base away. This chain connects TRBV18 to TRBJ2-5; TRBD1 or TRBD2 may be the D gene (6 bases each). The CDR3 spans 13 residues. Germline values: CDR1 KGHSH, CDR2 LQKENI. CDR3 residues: CASSPPGAETQCF. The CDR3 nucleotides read TGTGCCAGCTCACCCCCGGGGGCAGAGACCCAGTGCTTC.

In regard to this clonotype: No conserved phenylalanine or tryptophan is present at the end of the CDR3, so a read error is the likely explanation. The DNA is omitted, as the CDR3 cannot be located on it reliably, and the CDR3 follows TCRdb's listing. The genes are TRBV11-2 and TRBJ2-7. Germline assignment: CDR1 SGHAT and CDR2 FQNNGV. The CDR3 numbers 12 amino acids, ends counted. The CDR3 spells CASSLVGREQHL.

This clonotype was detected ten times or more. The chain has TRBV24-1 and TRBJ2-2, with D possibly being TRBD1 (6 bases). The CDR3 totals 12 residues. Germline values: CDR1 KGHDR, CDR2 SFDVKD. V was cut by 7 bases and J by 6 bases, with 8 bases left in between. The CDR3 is CATRGAAGELFF. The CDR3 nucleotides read TGTGCCACCAGGGGGGCGGCCGGGGAGCTGTTTTTT.

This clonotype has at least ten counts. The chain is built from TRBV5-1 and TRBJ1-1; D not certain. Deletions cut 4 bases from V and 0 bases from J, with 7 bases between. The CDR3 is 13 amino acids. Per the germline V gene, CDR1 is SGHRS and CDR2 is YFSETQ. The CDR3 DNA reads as TGCGCCAGCAGCCAAGACATGAACACTGAAGCTTTCTTT. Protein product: CASSQDMNTEAFF.

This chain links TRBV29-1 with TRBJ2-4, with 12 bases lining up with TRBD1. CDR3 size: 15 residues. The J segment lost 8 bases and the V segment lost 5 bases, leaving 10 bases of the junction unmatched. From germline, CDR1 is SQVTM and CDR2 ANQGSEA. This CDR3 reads CSVNLSGQGADIQYF. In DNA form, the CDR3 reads TGCAGCGTTAATCTTTCGGGACAGGGGGCAGACATTCAGTACTTC.

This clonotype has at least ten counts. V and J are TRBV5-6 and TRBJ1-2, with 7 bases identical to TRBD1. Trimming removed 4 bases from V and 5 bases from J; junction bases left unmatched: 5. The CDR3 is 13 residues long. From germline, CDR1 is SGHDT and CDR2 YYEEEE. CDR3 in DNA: TGTGCCAGCAGCGAGACAGGGAAGTATGGCTACACCTTC. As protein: CASSETGKYGYTF.

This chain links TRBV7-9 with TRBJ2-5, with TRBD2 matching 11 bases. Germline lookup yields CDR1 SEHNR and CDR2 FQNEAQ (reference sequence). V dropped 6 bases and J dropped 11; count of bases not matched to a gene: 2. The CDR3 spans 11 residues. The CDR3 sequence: CASRLAGAQYF. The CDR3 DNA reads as TGTGCCAGCAGACTAGCGGGGGCACAGTACTTC.

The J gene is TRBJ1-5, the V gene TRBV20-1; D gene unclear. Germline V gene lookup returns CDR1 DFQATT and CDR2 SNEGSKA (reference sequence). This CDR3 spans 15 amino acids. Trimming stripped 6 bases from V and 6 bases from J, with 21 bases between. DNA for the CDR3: TGCAGTGCCAGCGTGGGGTTCGGGGAAAGTCAGCCCCAGCATTTT. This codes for CSASVGFGESQPQHF.

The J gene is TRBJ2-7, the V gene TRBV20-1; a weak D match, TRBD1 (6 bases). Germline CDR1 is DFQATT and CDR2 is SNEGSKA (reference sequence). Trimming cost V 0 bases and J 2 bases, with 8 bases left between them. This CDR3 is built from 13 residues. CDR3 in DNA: TGCAGTGCTAGAGACAGGGGCACCTACGAGCAGTACTTC. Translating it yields CSARDRGTYEQYF.

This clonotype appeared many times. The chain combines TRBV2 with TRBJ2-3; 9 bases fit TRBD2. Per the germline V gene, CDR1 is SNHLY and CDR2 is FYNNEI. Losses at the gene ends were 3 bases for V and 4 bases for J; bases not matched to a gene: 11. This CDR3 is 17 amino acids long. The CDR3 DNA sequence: TGTGCCAGCAGTGATGGCGGCGGGGGGGCCAGCGCAGATACGCAGTATTTT. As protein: CASSDGGGGASADTQYF.

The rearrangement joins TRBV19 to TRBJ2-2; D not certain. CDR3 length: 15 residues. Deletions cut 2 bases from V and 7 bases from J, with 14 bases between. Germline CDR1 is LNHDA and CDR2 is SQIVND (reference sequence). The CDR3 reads CASSISGMVGGELFF. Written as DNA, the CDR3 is TGTGCCAGTAGTATAAGTGGAATGGTGGGCGGGGAGCTGTTTTTT.

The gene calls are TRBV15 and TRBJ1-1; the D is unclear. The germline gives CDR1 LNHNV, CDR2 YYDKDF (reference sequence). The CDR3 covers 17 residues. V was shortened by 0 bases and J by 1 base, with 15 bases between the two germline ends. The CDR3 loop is CATSREGLGYKNTEAFF. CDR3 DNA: TGTGCCACCAGCAGAGAAGGATTAGGATACAAGAACACTGAAGCTTTCTTT.

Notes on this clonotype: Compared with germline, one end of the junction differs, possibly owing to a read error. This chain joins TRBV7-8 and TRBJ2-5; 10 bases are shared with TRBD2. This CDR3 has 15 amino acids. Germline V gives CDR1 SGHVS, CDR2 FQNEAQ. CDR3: CASSTSSGGQGTQYF. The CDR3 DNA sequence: TGTGCCAGCAGCACATCTAGCGGGGGTCAAGGGACCCAGTACTTC.

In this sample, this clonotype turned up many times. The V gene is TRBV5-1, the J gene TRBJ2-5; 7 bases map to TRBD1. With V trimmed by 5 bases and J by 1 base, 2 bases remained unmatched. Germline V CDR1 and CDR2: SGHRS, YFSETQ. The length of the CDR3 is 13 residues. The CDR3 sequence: CASSRQGQETQYF. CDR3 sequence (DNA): TGCGCCAGCAGTCGACAGGGCCAAGAGACCCAGTACTTC.

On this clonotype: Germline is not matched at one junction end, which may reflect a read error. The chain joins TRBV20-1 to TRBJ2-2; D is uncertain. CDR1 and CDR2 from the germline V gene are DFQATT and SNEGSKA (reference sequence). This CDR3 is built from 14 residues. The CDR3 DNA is TGCTGTGCTAGAAAAGCAGGCTCCATCGGGGAGCTGTTTTTT. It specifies CCARKAGSIGELFF.